The clone carrying this TCR beta chain has a count of ten or more. Antigen: not known. Libraries were prepared by immunoSEQ multiplex PCR; TCRdb keeps only in-frame clonotypes and omits some of them. The sample holds 730,000 or so clones; 55% to 75% are singletons and the top ten take approximately 1.8%. This record belongs to a study of shared clonotypes between healthy human individuals. The junction had 11 bases not matched to a gene; V was cut back by 5 bases and J by 4 bases. Germline V gene sequence: CDR1 SEHNR, CDR2 FQNEAQ (reference sequence). The CDR3 runs 16 residues. Study-wide findings and caveats: Non-shared clonotypes displayed generation probabilities falling below those of clonotypes present in all four donors.

Sequenced sample: memory CD4+ T cells sorted from blood. The subset is: CD45RA-negative fraction. The origin of this receptor is a woman aged 25 to 39 in good health. The J gene is TRBJ2-3, the V gene TRBV7-9; 8 nucleotides match TRBD1. Written as DNA, the CDR3 is TGTGCCAGCAGCCCAAGGATGACAGGGGCTGCAGATACGCAGTATTTT. It encodes CASSPRMTGAADTQYF.